The sequence of this T cell receptor beta chain was determined in a study of Graves' ophthalmopathy and Graves' hyperthyroidism. Study context: The blood sample was drawn at first diagnosis and before any treatment. Study-wide results and limits: Researchers report that a 13-signature model separated ophthalmopathy from stable hyperthyroidism, posting under 90% sensitivity and 75% to 84% specificity.

Amplification of TCR beta CDR3 regions used RNA transcripts. Investigators did first-round RT-PCR with HTBI primers, then second-round multiplex PCR. One entry per CDR3 protein, called by TCRdb with MiXCR from the multiplex PCR reads. The data show about 160,000 distinct CDR3 sequences, with 35% to 50% seen just once and 8% to 9% held by the top ten. In this cohort, patients with other autoimmune diseases, uncontrolled infections, pregnancy or lactation were excluded. The PBMC fraction was derived from 9.5 to 10 ml of fresh peripheral blood. Of note for this clonotype: Its antigen remains unknown.

The germline V and J ends were trimmed by 5 bases and 0 bases, with 8 bases remaining between them. Germline lookup yields CDR1 SGHTA and CDR2 FQGNSA. This CDR3 contains 14 residues. The receptor was derived from a man aged 25 to 40 with Graves' ophthalmopathy. The sequencing sample was made of peripheral blood. The V gene is TRBV7-2, the J gene TRBJ1-5, with D unresolved. Written as DNA, the CDR3 is TGTGCCAGCAGCACGCAAGGTAGCAATCAGCCCCAGCATTTT. Translation gives CASSTQGSNQPQHF.